These T cell receptor beta chains were read from a single sample in a study of early T cells in non-severe SARS-CoV-2 infection. TCRdb passed the 5' RACE reads through MiXCR, listing each CDR3 protein once. The sample consists of tens of thousands of distinct CDR3 sequences, roughly 4.5% of them appearing once. The sample in question was whole blood, obtained at baseline. All receptors come from an adult who was a healthcare worker with PCR-confirmed SARS-CoV-2 infection or an uninfected control (not recorded which). The CDR3 runs from the conserved cysteine through the conserved F or W. The D gene is left open where the match is weak. Some rows mark clone size as missing; the rest say once, few, many or name a class of expanded clone.

TRBV29-1,TRBJ2-7,many,NA,TGCAGCGTTGAAGAAGGGACCTCGGGGGACGAGCAGTACTTC,CSVEEGTSGDEQYF
TRBV12-3/TRBV12-4,TRBJ2-3,many,NA,TGTGCCAGCAGTTTTCAGGGCGGAGGGGCAGATACGCAGTATTTT,CASSFQGGGADTQYF
TRBV28,TRBJ1-1,many,NA,TGTGCCAGCAGTTTCCCTGGAGGAGAAGCTTTCTTT,CASSFPGGEAFF
TRBV19,TRBJ2-3,many,NA,TGTGCCAGTAGCGAGGGCATCGGCACAGATACGCAGTATTTT,CASSEGIGTDTQYF
TRBV7-2,TRBJ2-1,NA,TRBD2,TGTGCCAGCAGCCAGCCTAGCGGCAATGAGCAGTTCTTC,CASSQPSGNEQFF
TRBV2,TRBJ2-1,NA,TRBD2,TGTGCCAGCAGTGACTGGGCGGGGGGCCGGTCCAATGAGCAGTTCTTC,CASSDWAGGRSNEQFF
TRBV4-1,TRBJ2-7,few,NA,TGCGCCAGCAGCCAAGATTTGGCTAGGGACTACGAGCAGTACTTC,CASSQDLARDYEQYF
TRBV19,TRBJ1-4,many,NA,TGTGCCAGTAGTATAGGGCGGCCGAGTAATGAAAAACTGTTTTTT,CASSIGRPSNEKLFF
TRBV7-9,TRBJ2-5,few,TRBD1,TGTGCCAGCAGCGAGGGGACAGGCGGGAAAGAGACCCAGTACTTC,CASSEGTGGKETQYF
TRBV20-1,TRBJ2-1,few,TRBD1,TGCAGTGCTACCCGACGGGACAGGGGTGGTAATGAGCAGTTCTTC,CSATRRDRGGNEQFF
TRBV2,TRBJ2-7,many,NA,TGTGCCAGCAGTCCGTACCGGGCCACGGATAAGTACGAGCAGTACTTC,CASSPYRATDKYEQYF
TRBV29-1,TRBJ2-7,few,NA,TGCAGCGTTGAAGGGGGACGCTACGAGCAGTACTTC,CSVEGGRYEQYF
TRBV27,TRBJ1-5,many,TRBD1,TGTGCCAGCTCCAGTGGACAGGGTAATCAGCCCCAGCATTTT,CASSSGQGNQPQHF
TRBV20-1,TRBJ2-4,few,NA,TGCAGTGCGGCCCCCCTGGAGCGAGGACGGCTAGCCAAAAACATTCAGTACTTC,CSAAPLERGRLAKNIQYF
TRBV6-5,TRBJ2-5,many,NA,TGTGCCAGCAGTTACGGGGTCGGGGAGACCCAGTACTTC,CASSYGVGETQYF
TRBV5-1,TRBJ2-7,many,TRBD1,TGCGCCAGCAAAGAGACAGGGTACGAGCAGTACTTC,CASKETGYEQYF
TRBV7-3,TRBJ2-6,NA,NA,TGTGCCAGCAGCCGGACGGCCTCTGGGGCCAACGTCCTGACTTTC,CASSRTASGANVLTF
TRBV6-1,TRBJ1-5,many,NA,TGTGCCAGCATCCTAGGACAGAATAGCAATCAGCCCCAGCATTTT,CASILGQNSNQPQHF
TRBV29-1,TRBJ2-1,many,TRBD2,TGCAGCGTCCCTACACGGGGGGGCGTCGCGCAGTTCTTC,CSVPTRGGVAQFF
TRBV4-1,TRBJ2-7,many,NA,TGCGCCAGCAGCCACCACCTGACACGCGCCTACGAGCAGTACTTC,CASSHHLTRAYEQYF
TRBV12-3/TRBV12-4,TRBJ1-2,NA,NA,TGTGCCAGCAGTTCAATCCCTTATGGCTACACCTTC,CASSSIPYGYTF
TRBV7-3,TRBJ2-1,many,TRBD1,TGTGCCAGCAGCTCAGTGGGGCAGGGGGCTAATAATGAGCAGTTCTTC,CASSSVGQGANNEQFF
TRBV28,TRBJ2-7,few,TRBD1,TGTGCCAGCAGTTTTCCGTCCGCGCCACAGGGGGCGGGGGACGAGCAGTACTTC,CASSFPSAPQGAGDEQYF
TRBV9,TRBJ2-5,few,NA,TGTGCCAGCAGCGCCTTCTCAGGGAAAGAGACCCAGTACTTC,CASSAFSGKETQYF
TRBV7-8,TRBJ1-6,many,NA,TGTGCCAGCTCAAGATTAACTGGGATCCCCTATAATTCACCCCTCCACTTT,CASSRLTGIPYNSPLHF
TRBV5-6,TRBJ2-7,few,TRBD2,TGTGTCAGCAGCGCCACTAGCGGGGGTTCCTACGAGCAGTACTTC,CVSSATSGGSYEQYF